This TCR beta chain comes out of a study of shared clonotypes between healthy human individuals. A remark on this clone: Its antigen remains unidentified.

V was trimmed by 8 bases and J by 4 bases, leaving 14 bases between them. The germline CDR1 and CDR2 sequences are MDHEN and SYDVKM. The length of the CDR3 is 13 residues. Study-level points and caveats: Some naive CD4 clonotypes, roughly 4.5%, turned up in common across four donors. At large depth, rarefaction still showed sorted-subset sequencing to be incomplete.

Method: immunoSEQ multiplex PCR; TCRdb's copy keeps in-frame clones and lacks some. Here the sample spans some 2,000,000 clones, around 95% being singletons. The sequencing input was naive CD4+ T cells sorted from blood. Described subset: CD45RA+ positively selected. The chain combines TRBV28 with TRBJ1-2; the D gene is possibly TRBD1 (5 bases). This clonotype was obtained from a man between 18 and 29 years old in good health. The CDR3 nucleotides are TGTGCCAGCGAATCGGGACGCCTCTATGGCTACACCTTC. Amino acid sequence: CASESGRLYGYTF.